A selection of T cell receptor beta chains follows, all from one sample in a study of metastatic and nonmetastatic thyroid tumors. MiXCR re-clonotyped the PCR reads for TCRdb. The data show tens of thousands of clones, 25% to 30% seen once. The specimen sequenced was blood. Source of these receptors: a female donor with papillary thyroid cancer or a benign thyroid nodule (not recorded which). Some clones in this sample may be carry-over from other donors' samples. The CDR3 runs from the conserved cysteine through the conserved F or W. Each record gives: clone size, D gene, J gene, V gene, CDR3 protein, CDR3 DNA. The D gene is left open where the match is weak. The size field is filled for only some rows; it gives once, few, many or a size class.

abundance: -; d_gene: -; j_gene: TRBJ1-5; v_gene: TRBV20-1; CDR3aa: CSAREGAGEPQHF; CDR3nt: TGCAGTGCTAGAGAAGGGGCCGGGGAGCCCCAGCATTTT
abundance: -; d_gene: TRBD2; j_gene: TRBJ2-1; v_gene: TRBV24-1; CDR3aa: CATSALTGTSCEQFF; CDR3nt: TGTGCCACCAGTGCATTAACCGGGACTAGCTGTGAGCAGTTCTTC
abundance: -; d_gene: TRBD2; j_gene: TRBJ2-7; v_gene: TRBV2; CDR3aa: CASRLASYEQYF; CDR3nt: TGTGCCAGCAGACTAGCGTCTTACGAGCAGTACTTC
abundance: -; d_gene: TRBD2; j_gene: TRBJ2-5; v_gene: TRBV20-1; CDR3aa: CSAIPPGGGGQETQYF; CDR3nt: TGCAGTGCTATACCCCCGGGGGGTGGAGGCCAAGAGACCCAGTACTTC
abundance: -; d_gene: TRBD1; j_gene: TRBJ2-1; v_gene: TRBV5-1; CDR3aa: CASSWGTGEYNEQFF; CDR3nt: TGCGCCAGCAGCTGGGGGACAGGGGAGTACAATGAGCAGTTCTTC
abundance: few; d_gene: -; j_gene: TRBJ2-7; v_gene: TRBV7-3; CDR3aa: CASSLGMGEQYF; CDR3nt: TGTGCCAGCAGCTTAGGGATGGGCGAGCAGTACTTC
abundance: -; d_gene: -; j_gene: TRBJ1-4; v_gene: TRBV20-1; CDR3aa: CRGRGTNEKLFF; CDR3nt: TGCAGGGGCCGAGGCACTAATGAAAAACTGTTTTTT
abundance: -; d_gene: -; j_gene: TRBJ2-6; v_gene: TRBV11-2; CDR3aa: CASSRFPPISGSGANVLTF; CDR3nt: TGTGCCAGCAGCCGCTTTCCCCCAATTAGCGGCTCTGGGGCCAACGTCCTGACTTTC
abundance: -; d_gene: -; j_gene: TRBJ2-7; v_gene: TRBV18; CDR3aa: CASSPGSNYEQYF; CDR3nt: TGTGCCAGCTCACCGGGATCAAACTACGAGCAGTACTTC
abundance: few; d_gene: -; j_gene: TRBJ1-5; v_gene: TRBV6-1; CDR3aa: CASSTINQPQHF; CDR3nt: TGTGCCAGCAGCACGATAAATCAGCCCCAGCATTTT
abundance: -; d_gene: -; j_gene: TRBJ2-3; v_gene: TRBV9; CDR3aa: CASSSRVGTDTQYF; CDR3nt: TGTGCCAGCAGCTCTCGGGTCGGCACAGATACGCAGTATTTT
abundance: -; d_gene: -; j_gene: TRBJ2-7; v_gene: TRBV6-1; CDR3aa: CASSLLDSPYQQYF; CDR3nt: TGTGCCAGCAGTCTCCTGGACAGCCCCTACCAGCAGTACTTC
abundance: -; d_gene: -; j_gene: TRBJ1-2; v_gene: TRBV5-1; CDR3aa: CASSLGGSYGYTF; CDR3nt: TGCGCCAGCAGCTTGGGCGGGTCATATGGCTACACCTTC
abundance: -; d_gene: -; j_gene: TRBJ2-7; v_gene: TRBV7-7; CDR3aa: CASNPFGSVYEQYF; CDR3nt: TGTGCTAGCAACCCCTTTGGGTCGGTGTACGAGCAGTACTTC
abundance: -; d_gene: -; j_gene: TRBJ2-2; v_gene: TRBV24-1; CDR3aa: CATAKGQNTGELFF; CDR3nt: TGTGCCACCGCGAAGGGACAGAACACCGGGGAGCTGTTTTTT
abundance: -; d_gene: -; j_gene: TRBJ2-2; v_gene: TRBV6-1; CDR3aa: CASSPEGETNTVELFF; CDR3nt: TGTGCCAGCAGTCCTGAAGGGGAGACGAACACCGTGGAGCTGTTTTTT
abundance: -; d_gene: -; j_gene: TRBJ1-2; v_gene: TRBV30; CDR3aa: CAWTPGGGDKGYTF; CDR3nt: TGTGCCTGGACTCCCGGCGGGGGGGATAAGGGCTACACCTTC
abundance: few; d_gene: -; j_gene: TRBJ2-7; v_gene: TRBV19; CDR3aa: CASSTPGVDWYEQYF; CDR3nt: TGTGCCAGTAGTACCCCCGGGGTGGACTGGTACGAGCAGTACTTC
abundance: many; d_gene: TRBD2; j_gene: TRBJ2-1; v_gene: TRBV2; CDR3aa: CASSEGGGLNEQFF; CDR3nt: TGTGCCAGCAGTGAAGGCGGGGGGCTGAATGAGCAGTTCTTC
abundance: many; d_gene: -; j_gene: TRBJ1-4; v_gene: TRBV6-5; CDR3aa: CASSYSGGGNEKLFF; CDR3nt: TGTGCCAGCAGTTACTCAGGAGGGGGTAATGAAAAACTGTTTTTT
abundance: many; d_gene: -; j_gene: TRBJ2-7; v_gene: TRBV13; CDR3aa: CASRQVGSYEQYF; CDR3nt: TGTGCCAGCAGGCAGGTGGGGTCCTACGAGCAGTACTTC
abundance: -; d_gene: TRBD1; j_gene: TRBJ2-1; v_gene: TRBV11-2; CDR3aa: CASSLFPDRADEQFF; CDR3nt: TGTGCCAGCAGTCTGTTCCCGGACAGGGCTGATGAGCAGTTCTTC
abundance: few; d_gene: -; j_gene: TRBJ2-7; v_gene: TRBV19; CDR3aa: CASSNLGTGEQYF; CDR3nt: TGTGCCAGTAGTAACTTAGGGACGGGGGAGCAGTACTTC
abundance: -; d_gene: TRBD2; j_gene: TRBJ2-3; v_gene: TRBV11-1; CDR3aa: CASSSDGLAGEATDTQYF; CDR3nt: TGTGCCAGCAGCTCCGATGGACTAGCGGGAGAGGCGACAGATACGCAGTATTTC
abundance: medium-sized; d_gene: TRBD1; j_gene: TRBJ1-2; v_gene: TRBV5-1; CDR3aa: CASSLGDRSYGYTF; CDR3nt: TGCGCCAGCAGCTTGGGGGACAGGAGTTATGGCTACACCTTC
abundance: few; d_gene: -; j_gene: TRBJ1-1; v_gene: TRBV6-1; CDR3aa: CASSSGGTEAFF; CDR3nt: TGTGCCAGCAGCTCGGGGGGCACTGAAGCTTTCTTT
abundance: medium-sized; d_gene: -; j_gene: TRBJ2-7; v_gene: TRBV2; CDR3aa: CASTGVRGHYEQYF; CDR3nt: TGTGCCAGCACCGGCGTTCGGGGCCACTACGAGCAGTACTTC
abundance: few; d_gene: -; j_gene: TRBJ2-7; v_gene: TRBV27; CDR3aa: CASQYSQGYEQYF; CDR3nt: TGTGCCAGTCAATACTCTCAGGGCTACGAGCAGTACTTC
abundance: -; d_gene: TRBD1; j_gene: TRBJ2-1; v_gene: TRBV11-2; CDR3aa: CAISPERTGNDEQFF; CDR3nt: TGTGCCATCAGTCCGGAGCGGACAGGGAACGATGAGCAGTTCTTC
abundance: many; d_gene: -; j_gene: TRBJ2-5; v_gene: TRBV5-1; CDR3aa: CASSRTPQEQQETQYF; CDR3nt: TGCGCCAGCAGCCGGACACCTCAAGAGCAGCAAGAGACCCAGTACTTC
abundance: -; d_gene: TRBD1; j_gene: TRBJ1-5; v_gene: TRBV10-2; CDR3aa: CASRPTGASQPQHF; CDR3nt: TGCGCCAGCAGACCTACAGGGGCCAGTCAGCCCCAGCATTTT
abundance: -; d_gene: -; j_gene: TRBJ2-7; v_gene: TRBV27; CDR3aa: CASSSPLSYEQYF; CDR3nt: TGTGCCAGCAGTTCGCCCCTCTCCTACGAGCAGTACTTC
abundance: -; d_gene: TRBD2; j_gene: TRBJ2-2; v_gene: TRBV20-1; CDR3aa: CSARSGRERAGELFF; CDR3nt: TGCAGTGCTAGATCAGGGCGGGAGAGGGCCGGGGAGCTGTTTTTT
abundance: few; d_gene: TRBD1; j_gene: TRBJ1-1; v_gene: TRBV28; CDR3aa: CASRPFRGHTEAFF; CDR3nt: TGTGCCAGCAGACCCTTCAGGGGGCACACTGAAGCTTTCTTT
abundance: -; d_gene: -; j_gene: TRBJ1-6; v_gene: TRBV12-3/TRBV12-4; CDR3aa: CASSFGRGVSPLHF; CDR3nt: TGTGCCAGCAGTTTCGGCAGGGGCGTATCACCCCTCCACTTT
abundance: many; d_gene: -; j_gene: TRBJ1-1; v_gene: TRBV5-1; CDR3aa: CASSLQPGSGTEAFF; CDR3nt: TGCGCCAGCAGCTTGCAGCCGGGCTCAGGCACTGAAGCTTTCTTT
abundance: many; d_gene: -; j_gene: TRBJ2-3; v_gene: TRBV19; CDR3aa: CASRTRSVGTDTQYF; CDR3nt: TGTGCCAGTAGAACTAGGTCTGTTGGTACAGATACGCAGTATTTT